This T cell receptor beta chain was recorded in a study of cytomegalovirus exposure and HLA in healthy donors. Study-wide context: Drawn from HLA-typed donors, tens of millions of unique TCRs were held in an early data release.

The germline V gene encodes CDR1 SGHVS and CDR2 FNYEAQ. With V trimmed by 1 base and J by 7 bases, 9 bases remained unmatched. CDR3 length: 15 residues. At the time of sampling, donors were nominally healthy, though unrecorded immune exposures were likely. PCR involved 60 Vbeta and 13 Jbeta primers. Libraries were prepared by immunoSEQ multiplex PCR; TCRdb keeps only in-frame clonotypes and omits some of them. The data contain 100,000 to 150,000 clones, approximately 87% of them singletons. The sequence came from a man aged 18 to 30 in good health and CMV-seropositive. The rearrangement joins TRBV7-6 to TRBJ2-7; 8 bases line up with TRBD2. Sequencing was carried out using PBMCs. CDR3: CASSLVGITSGEQYF. CDR3 sequence (DNA): TGTGCCAGCAGCTTAGTAGGGATAACTAGCGGTGAGCAGTACTTC. Based on the CDR3 plus reference TRBV7-6 and TRBJ2-7, the full variable domain is GAGVSQSPRYKVTKRGQDVALRCDPISGHVSLYWYRQALGQGPEFLTYFNYEAQQDKSGLPNDRFSAERPEGSISTLTIQRTEQRDSAMYRCASSLVGITSGEQYFGPGTRLTVT.